A selection of T cell receptor beta chains follows, all from one sample in a study of blood T cell repertoires in COVID-19. Data came from immunoSEQ multiplex PCR; TCRdb stores just in-frame clones and leaves some out. Here the sample spans roughly 300,000 clones, 85% being singletons. Sample: PBMCs or T cells enriched from blood (not recorded which). The receptor set was obtained from a woman aged 50 to 60 who had recovered from COVID-19. Each CDR3 is given with its conserved first and last residue. The order of the fields is J gene, D gene, clone size, V gene, CDR3 DNA, CDR3 protein. The D gene is left open where the match is weak. Rows may omit the clone size; those that give it use once, few, many or a size class.

>TRBJ2-1|-|-|TRBV18
TGTGCCAGCTCACCACAGAGGGACACGAACAATGAGCAGTTCTTC
CASSPQRDTNNEQFF
>TRBJ2-5|TRBD2|-|TRBV30
TGTGCCTGGAGTGTAAAAGCGGGAGGAGAGACCCAGTACTTC
CAWSVKAGGETQYF
>TRBJ2-1|TRBD1|-|TRBV5-8
TGTGCCAGCATCCGGGTACAGGGGGCTTTCAATGAGCAGTTCTTC
CASIRVQGAFNEQFF
>TRBJ2-1|-|-|TRBV5-5
TGTGCCAGCAGCTTGTTGGCGGGTCCTAATGAGCAGTTCTTC
CASSLLAGPNEQFF
>TRBJ2-1|TRBD2|-|TRBV7-9
TGTGCCAGCAAACTAGCGGGGGGGAATGAGCAGTTCTTC
CASKLAGGNEQFF
>TRBJ2-2|TRBD1|-|TRBV11-2
TGTGCCAGCAGTCGGGACAGATCGAACACCGGGGAGCTGTTTTTT
CASSRDRSNTGELFF
>TRBJ2-1|TRBD2|-|TRBV7-2
TGTGCCAGCAGCAGGGGACTAGCGAACGCTGAGCAGTTCTTC
CASSRGLANAEQFF
>TRBJ2-3|-|few|TRBV27
TGTGCCAGCAGTATTAGCGCTAGCACAGATACGCAGTATTTT
CASSISASTDTQYF
>TRBJ1-2|-|-|TRBV7-2
TGTGCCAGCAGCTCTAAAGGGAGGGAGAGTGGCTACACCTTC
CASSSKGRESGYTF
>TRBJ1-2|TRBD1|-|TRBV7-3
TGTGCCAGCAGCTTCACAGGGGGGTCGTCCTATGGCTACACCTTC
CASSFTGGSSYGYTF
>TRBJ2-7|-|-|TRBV5-4
TGTGCCAGCAGTTCAGGGCTGTACGTCGAGCAGTACTTC
CASSSGLYVEQYF
>TRBJ2-6|-|-|TRBV5-1
TGCGCCAGCAGCTCCGGGGTGATGGCGTCTGGGGCCAACGTCCTGACTTTC
CASSSGVMASGANVLTF
>TRBJ2-2|-|-|TRBV5-1
TGCGCCAGCACGCCGGGGATCAACACCGGGGAGCTGTTTTTT
CASTPGINTGELFF
>TRBJ1-5|-|-|TRBV6-5
TGTGCCAGCAGTTACTATGGCGGTAGCAATCAGCCCCAGCATTTT
CASSYYGGSNQPQHF
>TRBJ2-3|TRBD2|-|TRBV19
TGTGCCAGTATTGATCTAGCGGGAGCCACAGATACGCAGTATTTT
CASIDLAGATDTQYF
>TRBJ1-2|TRBD1|-|TRBV19
TGTGCCAGTAGTATTGCCGGGACAGGGGTAGGCTATGGCTACACCTTC
CASSIAGTGVGYGYTF
>TRBJ1-1|TRBD1|-|TRBV5-5
TGTGCCAGCAGCTTACAGGGGGCTCAGAACACTGAAGCTTTCTTT
CASSLQGAQNTEAFF
>TRBJ2-7|TRBD1|once|TRBV5-1
TGCGCCAGCAGCGCCGGGACAGGGTCCTACGAGCAGTACTTC
CASSAGTGSYEQYF
>TRBJ2-2|TRBD2|-|TRBV27
TGTGCCAGCAGTTTAAGGGTAGCGGGGATGGGCGGGGAGCTGTTTTTT
CASSLRVAGMGGELFF
>TRBJ2-5|TRBD2|few|TRBV14
TGTGCCAGCAGCCAAGAAAGCGGGAGGACCCAGTACTTC
CASSQESGRTQYF
>TRBJ2-1|-|once|TRBV29-1
TGCAGCGTTGAAGGGGCAGAGTTCCTTTTTTACAATGAGCAGTTCTTC
CSVEGAEFLFYNEQFF
>TRBJ2-1|TRBD2|-|TRBV7-2
TGTGCCAGCAGACTTGGGACTAGCGGGAGAAATGAGCAGTTCTTC
CASRLGTSGRNEQFF
>TRBJ1-5|TRBD1|-|TRBV27
TGTGCCAGCAGTTTGAACAGGGGGTTCAATCAGCCCCAGCATTTT
CASSLNRGFNQPQHF
>TRBJ2-2|TRBD2|-|TRBV7-9
TGTGCCAGCAGCTCGTTTCTAGCGGGAAAGAGCACCGGGGAGCTGTTTTTT
CASSSFLAGKSTGELFF
>TRBJ2-7|-|-|TRBV7-2
TGTGCCAGCAGCTCATGGAGTAGCGGTACCTACGAGCAGTACTTC
CASSSWSSGTYEQYF
>TRBJ1-1|-|-|TRBV7-6
TGTGCCAGCAGCTTAGTTCAGGGAGGTAGGAACACTGAAGCTTTCTTT
CASSLVQGGRNTEAFF
>TRBJ2-5|TRBD1|medium-sized|TRBV7-9
TGTGCCAGCAGCTTAGGGACAGGGGATCAAGAGACCCAGTACTTC
CASSLGTGDQETQYF
>TRBJ1-5|TRBD1|once|TRBV6-1
TGTGCCAGCAGTGAGGTAGTATCCGGGACAGGGTATCAGCCCCAGCATTTT
CASSEVVSGTGYQPQHF
>TRBJ2-7|-|-|TRBV5-4
TGTGCCAGCAGCTTGGCCGACAGGTCCTACGAGCAGTACTTC
CASSLADRSYEQYF
>TRBJ2-3|-|-|TRBV15
TGTGCCACCAGCAGTACCAACATAAATACGCAGTATTTT
CATSSTNINTQYF